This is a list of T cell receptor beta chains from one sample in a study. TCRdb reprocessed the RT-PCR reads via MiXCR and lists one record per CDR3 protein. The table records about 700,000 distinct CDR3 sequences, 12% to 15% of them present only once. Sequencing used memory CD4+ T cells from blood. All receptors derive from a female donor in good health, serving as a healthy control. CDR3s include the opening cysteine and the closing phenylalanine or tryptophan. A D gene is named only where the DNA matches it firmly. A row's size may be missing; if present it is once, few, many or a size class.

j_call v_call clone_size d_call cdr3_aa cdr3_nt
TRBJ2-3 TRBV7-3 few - CASSPPGLTDTQYF TGTGCCAGCAGCCCCCCGGGGCTGACAGATACGCAGTATTTT
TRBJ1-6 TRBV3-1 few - CASSQDRTSYNSPLHF TGTGCCAGCAGCCAAGATAGGACCTCCTATAATTCACCCCTCCACTTT
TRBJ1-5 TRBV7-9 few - CASSLRTEYSNQPQHF TGTGCCAGCAGCCTTCGGACCGAATATAGCAATCAGCCCCAGCATTTT
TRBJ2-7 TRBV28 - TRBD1 CASQGVLDEQYF TGTGCCAGCCAGGGGGTCCTAGACGAGCAGTACTTC
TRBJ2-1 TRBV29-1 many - CSVGPTLNEQFF TGCAGCGTTGGTCCTACGCTGAATGAGCAGTTCTTC
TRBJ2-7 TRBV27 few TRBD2 CASSFSRGGINEQYF TGTGCCAGCAGTTTCTCGCGGGGGGGCATCAACGAGCAGTACTTC
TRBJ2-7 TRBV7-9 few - CASSLGGTFSSYEQYF TGTGCCAGCAGCTTAGGAGGGACGTTTAGCTCCTACGAGCAGTACTTC
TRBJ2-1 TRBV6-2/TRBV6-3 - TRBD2 CASSYWGLAGHGFF TGTGCCAGCAGTTACTGGGGGCTAGCGGGACATGGGTTCTTC
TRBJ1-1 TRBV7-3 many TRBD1 CASSQQGATEAFF TGTGCCAGCAGCCAACAGGGGGCCACTGAAGCTTTCTTT
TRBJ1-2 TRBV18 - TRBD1 CASSPIGTGRINYGYTF TGTGCCAGCTCACCCATAGGGACAGGACGAATCAACTATGGCTACACCTTC
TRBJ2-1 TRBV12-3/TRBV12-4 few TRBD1 CASTSRDRYNEQFF TGTGCCAGCACTTCGAGGGACAGATACAATGAGCAGTTCTTC
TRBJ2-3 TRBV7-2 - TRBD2 CASRSWGGSYGTDTQYF TGTGCCAGCAGATCCTGGGGCGGGAGTTATGGAACAGATACGCAGTATTTT
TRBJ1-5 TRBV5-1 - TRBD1 CASSPGTGPLQPQHF TGCGCCAGCAGCCCCGGGACAGGGCCCCTTCAGCCCCAGCATTTT
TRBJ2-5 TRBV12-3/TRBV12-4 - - CASSLGSAKQETQYF TGTGCCAGCAGTTTGGGTTCGGCAAAGCAAGAGACCCAGTACTTC
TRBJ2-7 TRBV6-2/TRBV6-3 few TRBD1 CASSYGGQGAEEQYF TGTGCCAGCAGTTACGGTGGACAGGGGGCTGAGGAGCAGTACTTC
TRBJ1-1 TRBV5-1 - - CASSLRGGLVVDTEAFF TGCGCCAGCAGCCTCCGGGGGGGGCTGGTGGTGGACACTGAAGCTTTCTTT
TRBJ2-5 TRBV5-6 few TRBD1 CASSWGTDQETQYF TGTGCCAGCAGCTGGGGGACAGACCAGGAGACCCAGTACTTC
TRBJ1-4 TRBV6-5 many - CASRKGQTNEKLFF TGTGCCAGCAGGAAAGGACAGACTAATGAAAAACTGTTTTTT
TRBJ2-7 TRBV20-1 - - CSAGDSERAYYEQYF TGCAGTGCTGGGGATTCCGAGAGGGCCTACTACGAGCAGTACTTC
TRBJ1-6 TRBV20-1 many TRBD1 CSARTGERSPLHF TGCAGTGCCAGGACAGGGGAGAGGTCACCCCTCCACTTT
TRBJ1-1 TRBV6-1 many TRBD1 CASSGGTGLNTEAFF TGTGCCAGCAGTGGGGGGACAGGATTGAACACTGAAGCTTTCTTT
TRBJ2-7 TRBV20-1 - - CSAREGTLHEQYF TGCAGTGCTAGGGAGGGGACGCTCCACGAGCAGTACTTC
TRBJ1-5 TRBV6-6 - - CASSKGNSNQPQHF TGTGCCAGCAGTAAGGGAAATAGCAATCAGCCCCAGCATTTT
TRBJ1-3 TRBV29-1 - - CSVESPTGLSGNTIYF TGCAGCGTTGAAAGTCCGACGGGTTTATCTGGAAACACCATATATTTT
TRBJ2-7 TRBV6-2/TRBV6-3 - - CASSYKGGSYEQYF TGTGCCAGCAGTTACAAAGGCGGATCCTACGAGCAGTACTTC
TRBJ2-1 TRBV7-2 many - CASSFRGNNEQFF TGTGCCAGCAGCTTTCGCGGGAACAATGAGCAGTTCTTC
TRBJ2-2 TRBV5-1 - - CASDQGRANTGELFF TGCGCCAGCGACCAGGGACGGGCGAACACCGGGGAGCTGTTTTTT
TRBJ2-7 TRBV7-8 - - CASSFDSAVYEQYF TGTGCCAGCAGCTTTGACTCGGCCGTATACGAGCAGTACTTC
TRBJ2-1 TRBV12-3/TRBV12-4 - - CASSFRDGRRGNEQFF TGTGCCAGCAGTTTTCGGGACGGGAGAAGAGGCAATGAGCAGTTCTTC
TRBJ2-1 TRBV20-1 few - CSARDRQGSVF TGCAGTGCTAGAGATCGCCAGGGTAGCGTCTTC
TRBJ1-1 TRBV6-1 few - CASRKNRQQMYTEAFF TGTGCCAGCAGGAAGAACAGACAGCAAATGTACACTGAAGCTTTCTTT
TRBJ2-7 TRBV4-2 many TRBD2 CASSQGDSGRAGSYEQYF TGTGCCAGCAGCCAAGGAGATAGCGGGAGGGCCGGATCCTACGAGCAGTACTTC
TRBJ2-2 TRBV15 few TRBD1 CATSREYRGVHTGELFF TGTGCCACCAGCAGAGAATACAGGGGAGTCCACACCGGGGAGCTGTTTTTT
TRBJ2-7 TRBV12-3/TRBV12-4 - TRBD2 CASSSGTRFRLYEQYF TGTGCCAGCAGTTCGGGGACTAGATTCCGTCTCTACGAGCAGTACTTC
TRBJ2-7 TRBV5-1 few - CASSFDSPAYEQYF TGCGCCAGCAGCTTTGACAGCCCGGCCTACGAGCAGTACTTC
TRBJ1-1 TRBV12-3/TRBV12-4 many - CASSFQVDTEAFF TGTGCCAGCAGTTTCCAGGTTGACACTGAAGCTTTCTTT
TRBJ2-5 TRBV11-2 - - CASSIGHVQETQYF TGTGCCAGCAGCATAGGACACGTTCAAGAGACCCAGTACTTC
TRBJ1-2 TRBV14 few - CASSQARSNYGYTF TGTGCCAGCAGCCAAGCTAGGTCTAACTATGGCTACACCTTC
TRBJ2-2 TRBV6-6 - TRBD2 CASHREGTGTSGRKGELFF TGTGCCAGCCACAGGGAGGGTACCGGGACTAGCGGGAGGAAAGGGGAGCTGTTTTTT
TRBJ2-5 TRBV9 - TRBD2 CASSTGLAGVSGTQYF TGTGCCAGCAGCACGGGACTAGCGGGGGTGTCGGGGACCCAGTACTTC
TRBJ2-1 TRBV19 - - CASSGGQNNEQFF TGTGCCAGTAGTGGGGGACAAAACAATGAGCAGTTCTTC
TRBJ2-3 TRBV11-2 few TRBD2 CASRRGTSGRGEYF TGTGCCAGCAGACGCGGGACTAGCGGGAGAGGGGAGTATTTT
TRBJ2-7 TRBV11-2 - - CASSLDGANSYEQYF TGTGCCAGCAGCTTAGACGGCGCGAACTCCTACGAGCAGTACTTC
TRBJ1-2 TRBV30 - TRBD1 CAWSARDRGYGYTF TGTGCCTGGAGTGCCCGGGACAGGGGTTATGGCTACACCTTC
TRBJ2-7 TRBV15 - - CATSSGGRYEQYF TGTGCCACCAGCAGTGGGGGCCGGTACGAGCAGTACTTC
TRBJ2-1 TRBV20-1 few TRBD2 CSAPRLAGGLTVGDEQFF TGCAGTGCTCCAAGACTAGCGGGAGGCCTAACCGTGGGGGATGAGCAGTTCTTC
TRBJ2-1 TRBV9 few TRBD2 CASSVVLSSGPSEQFF TGTGCCAGCAGCGTGGTGTTGTCTAGCGGCCCTAGTGAGCAGTTCTTC
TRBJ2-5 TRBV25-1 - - CASSESRGSETQYF TGTGCCAGCAGTGAAAGTCGGGGCAGTGAGACCCAGTACTTC
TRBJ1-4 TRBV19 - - CASTRSANEKLFF TGTGCCAGTACGAGGTCAGCTAATGAAAAACTGTTTTTT
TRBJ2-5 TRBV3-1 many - CASSPALAPSETQYF TGTGCCAGCAGCCCGGCCCTAGCGCCGAGTGAGACCCAGTACTTC
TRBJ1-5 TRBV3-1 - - CASSGRSNQPQHF TGTGCCAGCAGCGGACGTAGCAATCAGCCCCAGCATTTT
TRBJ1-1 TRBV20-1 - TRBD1 CSARATGQSNTEAFF TGCAGTGCTAGAGCTACGGGACAGAGTAACACTGAAGCTTTCTTT
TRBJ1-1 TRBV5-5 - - CASSLAMANTEAFF TGTGCCAGCAGCTTGGCGATGGCGAACACTGAAGCTTTCTTT
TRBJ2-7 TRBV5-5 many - CASSLGRGWYEQYF TGTGCCAGCAGCTTAGGTAGGGGATGGTACGAGCAGTACTTC
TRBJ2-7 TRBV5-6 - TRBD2 CASSSLAGESYEQYF TGTGCCAGCAGCTCCTTAGCGGGAGAGTCCTACGAGCAGTACTTC